This T cell receptor (beta chain) was captured in a study of human T cells and chemical hapten exposure (dated by TCRdb to the early 2020s). Background on the whole study: Libraries were pooled for sequencing, and variation in per-sample TCR yields was attributed mainly to small differences in library volumes within the pool. In alopecia patients, the study followed how the peripheral blood TCR repertoire changed in vivo over primary and secondary sensitization to diphenylcyclopropenone (DPC), a hapten. For every blood RNA sample, sequencing covered both the TCR alpha and TCR beta chains.

There are 14 amino acids in the CDR3, from cysteine to phenylalanine inclusive. Kept here is only the CDR3 DNA, which spans 42 bases and is read in frame from base 1. The germline V gene specifies MNHEY as CDR1 and SVGAGI as CDR2. V and J lose 3 bases and 2 bases, and a span of 9 bases separates them. Total RNA was isolated from unfractionated whole blood collected in Tempus Blood RNA tubes. Four or five healthy volunteers acted as controls for TCR sequencing and had blood drawn at day 0, 2 weeks and 6 weeks. Paper-wide results and their limitations: After repeated subsampling, the strength of the expansion versus patch-test correlation and the threshold at which it became significant changed. DPC sensitization did not change the number of TCRs with a frequency above 1 in 1000, and there was no evidence of changes in global repertoire structure.

Note on this clonotype: Its antigen target is currently unknown. No much larger clonotype is one base removed from it; base qualities were not supplied.

The library relied on 5' RACE. The sequencing machine was an Illumina MiSeq. During library preparation, unique molecular identifiers were attached to individual cDNA molecules so that TCRs could be counted in a quantitative, reproducible way. On the study's bioinformatics: Samples had a median of about 90,000 TCRs, with a range from roughly 23,224 to 700,000. The Decombinator software suite was used to annotate the V, J and CDR3 of the TCR reads. For the PS versus PT1 abundance plots, all samples were subsampled to the same number of TCRs (28,000). Expanded TCRs were defined as absent before sensitization and observed at least eight times at the 2-week time point. TCRdb took the public reads, trimmed them with fastp at Q25, ran MiXCR for clone calling and kept in-frame beta chains. Each entry is one CDR3 protein sequence, shown with its most common DNA and genes. TCRdb, rather than the study authors, made the V and J calls. This sample comprises about 120,000 distinct CDR3 sequences, approximately 20% of them detected only once. Of the sample, 2.8% is held by the ten largest clones.

This chain is built from TRBV6-5 and TRBJ2-3, with no D gene named confidently. This TCR was recovered from a human donor in good health. This receptor has the CDR3 CASSYSGPTDTQYF. The DNA is TGTGCCAGCAGTTATAGTGGACCCACAGATACGCAGTATTTT.